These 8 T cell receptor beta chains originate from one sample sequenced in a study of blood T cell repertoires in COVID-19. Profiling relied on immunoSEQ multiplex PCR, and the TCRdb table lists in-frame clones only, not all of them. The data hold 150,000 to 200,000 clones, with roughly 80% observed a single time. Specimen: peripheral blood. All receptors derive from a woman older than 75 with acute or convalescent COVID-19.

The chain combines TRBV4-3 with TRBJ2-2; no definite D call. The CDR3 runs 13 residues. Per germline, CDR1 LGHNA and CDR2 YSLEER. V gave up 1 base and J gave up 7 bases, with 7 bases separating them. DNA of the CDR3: TGCGCCAGCAGCCAAGTTACGGGCGGGGAGCTGTTTTTT. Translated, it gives CASSQVTGGELFF.

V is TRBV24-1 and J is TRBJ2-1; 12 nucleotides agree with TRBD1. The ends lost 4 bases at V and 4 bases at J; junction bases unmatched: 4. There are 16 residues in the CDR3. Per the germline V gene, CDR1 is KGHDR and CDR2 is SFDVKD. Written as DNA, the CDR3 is TGTGCCACCAGTGACAAGGGACAGGGGGCGTACAATGAGCAGTTCTTC. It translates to CATSDKGQGAYNEQFF.

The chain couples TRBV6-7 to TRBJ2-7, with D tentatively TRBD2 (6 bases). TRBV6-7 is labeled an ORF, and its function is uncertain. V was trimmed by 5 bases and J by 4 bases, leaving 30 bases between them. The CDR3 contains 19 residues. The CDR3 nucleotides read TGTGCCAGCAGTCCCTACCCTAGCGCCCGGTTCCGCGGGGATTACGAGCAGTACTTC. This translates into CASSPYPSARFRGDYEQYF.

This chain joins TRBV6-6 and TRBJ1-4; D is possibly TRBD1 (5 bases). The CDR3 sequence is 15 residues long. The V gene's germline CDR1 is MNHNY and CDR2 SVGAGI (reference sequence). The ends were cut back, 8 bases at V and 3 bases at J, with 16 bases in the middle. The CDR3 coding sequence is TGTGCCAGCCGCGCGGGGGGTAATCCTAATGAAAAACTGTTTTTT. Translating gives CASRAGGNPNEKLFF.

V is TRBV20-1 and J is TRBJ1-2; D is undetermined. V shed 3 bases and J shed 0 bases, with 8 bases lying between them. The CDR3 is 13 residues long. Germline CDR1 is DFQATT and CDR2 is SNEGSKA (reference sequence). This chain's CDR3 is CSASDPANYGYTF. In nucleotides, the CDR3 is TGCAGTGCTAGTGACCCAGCTAACTATGGCTACACCTTC.

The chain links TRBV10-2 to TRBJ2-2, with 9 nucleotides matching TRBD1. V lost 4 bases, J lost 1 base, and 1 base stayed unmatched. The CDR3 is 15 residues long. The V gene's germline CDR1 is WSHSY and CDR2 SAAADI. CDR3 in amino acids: CASSVGQGNTGELFF. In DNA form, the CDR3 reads TGCGCCAGCAGTGTGGGACAGGGGAACACCGGGGAGCTGTTTTTT.

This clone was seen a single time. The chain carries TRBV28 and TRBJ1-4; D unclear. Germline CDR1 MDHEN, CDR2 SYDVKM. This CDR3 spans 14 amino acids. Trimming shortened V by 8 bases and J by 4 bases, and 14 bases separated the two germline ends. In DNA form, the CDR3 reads TGTGCCAGCTACGACTCCCGGGGTAATGAAAAACTGTTTTTT. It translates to CASYDSRGNEKLFF.

This chain's CDR3 is CATSDPSSGRPGELFF. CDR3 in DNA: TGTGCCACCAGTGACCCTAGTAGCGGGAGACCCGGGGAGCTGTTTTTT. This chain joins TRBV24-1 and TRBJ2-2, with 9 positions matching TRBD2. Trimming took 4 bases from V and 6 from J; bases not matched to a gene: 8. Per the germline V gene, CDR1 is KGHDR and CDR2 is SFDVKD. The CDR3 sequence is 16 residues long.